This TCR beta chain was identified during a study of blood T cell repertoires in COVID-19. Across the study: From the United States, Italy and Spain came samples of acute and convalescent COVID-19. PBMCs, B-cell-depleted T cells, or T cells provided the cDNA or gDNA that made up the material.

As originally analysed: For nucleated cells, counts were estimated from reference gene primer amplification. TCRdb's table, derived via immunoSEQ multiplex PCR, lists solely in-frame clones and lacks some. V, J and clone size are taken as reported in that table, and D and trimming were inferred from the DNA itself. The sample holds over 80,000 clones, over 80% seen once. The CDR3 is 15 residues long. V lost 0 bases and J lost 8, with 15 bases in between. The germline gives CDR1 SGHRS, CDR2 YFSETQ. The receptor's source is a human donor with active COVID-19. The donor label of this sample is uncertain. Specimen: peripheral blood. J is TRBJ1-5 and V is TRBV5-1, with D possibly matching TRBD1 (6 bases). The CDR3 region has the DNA TGCGCCAGCAGCTTGGGTTCGGGGGGCCATGAGCCCCAGCATTTT. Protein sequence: CASSLGSGGHEPQHF. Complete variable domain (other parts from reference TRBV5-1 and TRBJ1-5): KAGVTQTPRYLIKTRGQQVTLSCSPISGHRSVSWYQQTPGQGLQFLFEYFSETQRNKGNFPGRFSGRQFSNSRSEMNVSTLELGDSALYLCASSLGSGGHEPQHFGDGTRLSIL.